In its sample, the clone carrying this T cell receptor (beta chain) was seen a few times. Libraries of TCR beta came from iRepertoire HTBI primers plus Arm-PCR of CDR3 regions. TCRdb re-called the multiplex PCR reads through MiXCR, storing one row per CDR3 protein. The table has about 470,000 distinct CDR3 sequences, more than 13% seen once. The entry originates in a study of regulatory T cells in long-lasting Graves disease. As for the study in general: Freshly diagnosed Graves' patients had used antithyroid drugs for under 3 months.

Time point: newly diagnosed GD, antithyroid drugs for less than 3 months. The TCR library was prepared using RNA isolated from PBMCs. CDR1 and CDR2 from the germline V gene are SGHTA and FQGNSA. There are 15 residues in the CDR3. Trimming cost V 0 bases and J 1 base, with 6 bases left between them. These data also formed part of another study, on T cells in Graves' hyperthyroidism and ophthalmopathy. That publication notes: Ophthalmopathy, as predicted by the model, came a median around 7 months after the prediction.

Source: peripheral blood mononuclear cells (PBMCs), taken at new diagnosis, from a patient treated with antithyroid drugs. The receptor was isolated from a woman aged 25 to 39 with Graves disease. The V gene is TRBV7-2, the J gene TRBJ2-2; the D is unclear. The CDR3 here is CASSLATMNTGELFF. In nucleotides, the CDR3 is TGTGCCAGCAGCTTAGCAACCATGAACACCGGGGAGCTGTTTTTT.